Listed here is a single T cell receptor (beta chain). Its antigen is as yet unknown. These data are taken from a study of cytomegalovirus exposure and HLA in healthy donors. Study results and caveats: More clonal expansion characterized HLA-associated TCR beta chains than equally common others in a later analysis.

The CDR3 loop spans 12 amino acids. CDR1 is GTSNPN and CDR2 is SVGIG in the germline V gene (reference sequence). V was shortened by 0 bases and J by 7 bases, with 9 bases between the two germline ends. The primer mix had 60 Vbeta and 13 Jbeta primers. Assay: immunoSEQ multiplex PCR; the TCRdb copy retains only in-frame clones and omits some. The top ten clones hold less than 7% of a sample with around 130,000 clones, more than 80% of them seen once. The clonotype was recovered from a young woman in good health and CMV-seropositive. Sequencing used PBMCs. This chain connects TRBV30 to TRBJ2-5; D uncertain. CDR3 sequence reads: CAWSVPTRTQYF. CDR3 bases: TGTGCCTGGAGTGTTCCAACCAGGACCCAGTACTTC.